The present entry profiles one T cell receptor (beta chain) with its context. These data originate in a study of blood T cell repertoires in COVID-19. Study details: Nucleic acid was either cDNA or gDNA, and it came from T cells, B-cell-depleted T cells, or PBMCs.

From germline, CDR1 is MDHEN and CDR2 SYDVKM. V dropped 7 bases and J dropped 7 bases, with 17 bases sitting between them. This CDR3 is built from 14 residues. In the authors' workflow: Amplifying reference gene primers gave estimates of nucleated cell counts. Profiling relied on immunoSEQ multiplex PCR, and the TCRdb table lists in-frame clones only, not all of them. That table gives V, J and clone size, and the DNA gave D and trimming. The table lists about 250,000 clones, 82% of them singletons, with 4.9% in the top ten. This receptor was taken from a woman over 75 with active or convalescent COVID-19. The specimen sequenced was peripheral blood. The chain recombines TRBV28 with TRBJ1-5; D is undetermined. CDR3 sequence: CASNVFGFQQPQHF. The CDR3 DNA follows: TGTGCCAGCAACGTGTTCGGTTTCCAACAGCCCCAGCATTTT.